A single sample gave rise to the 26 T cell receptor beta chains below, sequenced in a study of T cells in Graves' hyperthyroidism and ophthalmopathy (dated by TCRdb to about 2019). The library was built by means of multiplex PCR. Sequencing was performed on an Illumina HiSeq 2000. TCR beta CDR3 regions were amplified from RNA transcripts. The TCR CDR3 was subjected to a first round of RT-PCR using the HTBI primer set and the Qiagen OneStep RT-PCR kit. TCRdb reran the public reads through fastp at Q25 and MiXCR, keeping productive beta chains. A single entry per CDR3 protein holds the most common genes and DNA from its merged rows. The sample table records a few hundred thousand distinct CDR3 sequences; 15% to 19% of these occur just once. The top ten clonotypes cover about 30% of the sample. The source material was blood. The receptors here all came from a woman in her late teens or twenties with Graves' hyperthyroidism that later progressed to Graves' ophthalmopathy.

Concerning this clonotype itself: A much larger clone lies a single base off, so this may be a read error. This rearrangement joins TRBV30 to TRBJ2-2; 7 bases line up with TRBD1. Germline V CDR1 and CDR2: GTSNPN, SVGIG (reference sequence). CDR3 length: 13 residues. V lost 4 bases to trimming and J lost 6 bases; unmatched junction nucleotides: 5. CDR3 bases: TGTGCCTGGACAGGGGGATTCGCCGGGGAGCTGTTTTTT. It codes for CAWTGGFAGELFF.

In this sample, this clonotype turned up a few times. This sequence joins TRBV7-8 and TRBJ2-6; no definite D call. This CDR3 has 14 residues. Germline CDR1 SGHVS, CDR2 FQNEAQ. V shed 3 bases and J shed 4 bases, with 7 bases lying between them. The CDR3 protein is CASSFWGGANVLTF. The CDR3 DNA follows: TGTGCCAGCAGCTTCTGGGGAGGGGCCAACGTCCTGACTTTC. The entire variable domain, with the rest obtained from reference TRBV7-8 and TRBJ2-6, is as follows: GAGVSQSPRYKVAKRGQDVALRCDPISGHVSLFWYQQALGQGPEFLTYFQNEAQLDKSGLPSDRFFAERPEGSVSTLKIQRTQQEDSAVYLCASSFWGGANVLTFGAGSRLTVL.

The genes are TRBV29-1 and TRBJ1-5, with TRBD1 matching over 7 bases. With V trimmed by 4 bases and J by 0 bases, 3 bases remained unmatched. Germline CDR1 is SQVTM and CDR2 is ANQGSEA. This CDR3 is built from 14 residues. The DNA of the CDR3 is TGCAGCGTTGTGACAGGGCCTAGCAATCAGCCCCAGCATTTT. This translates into CSVVTGPSNQPQHF.

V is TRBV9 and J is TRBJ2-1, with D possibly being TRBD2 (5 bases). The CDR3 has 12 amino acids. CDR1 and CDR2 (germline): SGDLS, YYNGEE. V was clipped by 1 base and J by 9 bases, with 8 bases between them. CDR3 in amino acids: CASSVSSGEQFF. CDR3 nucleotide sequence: TGTGCCAGCAGCGTATCGAGCGGTGAGCAGTTCTTC.

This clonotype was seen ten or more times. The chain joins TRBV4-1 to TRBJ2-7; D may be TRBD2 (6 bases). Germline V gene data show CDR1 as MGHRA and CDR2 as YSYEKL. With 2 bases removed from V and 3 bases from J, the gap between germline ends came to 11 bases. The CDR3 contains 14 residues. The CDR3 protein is CASSQWGESYEQYF. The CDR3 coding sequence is TGCGCCAGCAGCCAATGGGGGGAAAGCTACGAGCAGTACTTC.

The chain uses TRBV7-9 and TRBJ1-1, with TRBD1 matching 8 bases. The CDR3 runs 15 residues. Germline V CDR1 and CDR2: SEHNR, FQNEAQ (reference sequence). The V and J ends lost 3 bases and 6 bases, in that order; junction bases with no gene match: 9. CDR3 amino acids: CASSFAGQGPAEAFF. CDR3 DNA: TGTGCCAGCAGCTTCGCCGGACAGGGCCCTGCTGAAGCTTTCTTT.

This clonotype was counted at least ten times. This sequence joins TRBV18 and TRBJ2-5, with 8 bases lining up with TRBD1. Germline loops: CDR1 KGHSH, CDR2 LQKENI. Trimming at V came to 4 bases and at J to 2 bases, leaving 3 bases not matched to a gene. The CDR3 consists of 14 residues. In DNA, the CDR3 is TGTGCCAGCTCACTCGACAGGGGTCAAGAGACCCAGTACTTC. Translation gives CASSLDRGQETQYF.

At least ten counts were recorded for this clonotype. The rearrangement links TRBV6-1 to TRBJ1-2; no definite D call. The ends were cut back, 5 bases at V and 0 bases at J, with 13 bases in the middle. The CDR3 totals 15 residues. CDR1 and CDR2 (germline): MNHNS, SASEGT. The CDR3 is CASSYLPTPNYGYTF. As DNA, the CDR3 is TGTGCCAGCAGTTACCTTCCTACACCTAACTATGGCTACACCTTC.

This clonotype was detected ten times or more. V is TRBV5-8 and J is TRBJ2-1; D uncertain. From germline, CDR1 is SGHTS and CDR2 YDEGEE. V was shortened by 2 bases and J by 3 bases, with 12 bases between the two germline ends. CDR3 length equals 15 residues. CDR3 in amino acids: CASSFSGLIYNEQFF. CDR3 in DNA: TGTGCCAGCAGCTTTTCCGGTTTAATCTACAATGAGCAGTTCTTC. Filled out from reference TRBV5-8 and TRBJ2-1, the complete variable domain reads EAGVTQSPTHLIKTRGQQATLRCSPISGHTSVYWYQQALGLGLQFLLWYDEGEERNRGNFPPRFSGRQFPNYSSELNVNALELEDSALYLCASSFSGLIYNEQFFGPGTRLTVL.

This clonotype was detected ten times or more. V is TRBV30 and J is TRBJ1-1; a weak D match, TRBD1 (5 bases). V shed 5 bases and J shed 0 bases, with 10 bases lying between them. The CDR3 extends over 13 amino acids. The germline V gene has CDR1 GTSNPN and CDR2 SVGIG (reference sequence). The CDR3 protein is CAWDGGLNTEAFF. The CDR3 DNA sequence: TGTGCCTGGGATGGGGGACTGAACACTGAAGCTTTCTTT.

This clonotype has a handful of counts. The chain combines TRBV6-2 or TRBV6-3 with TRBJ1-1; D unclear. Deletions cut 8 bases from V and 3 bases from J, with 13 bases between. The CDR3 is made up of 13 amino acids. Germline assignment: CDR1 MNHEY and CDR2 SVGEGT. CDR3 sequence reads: CASWTAGYTEAFF. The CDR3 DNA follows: TGTGCCAGCTGGACCGCGGGATACACTGAAGCTTTCTTT.

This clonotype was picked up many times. As DNA, the CDR3 is TGTGCCAGCAGTTTAGCGGGAGACACCTACAATGAGCAGTTCTTC. Translating gives CASSLAGDTYNEQFF. The V and J genes are TRBV28 and TRBJ2-1; 7 bases match TRBD2. V lost 2 bases, J lost 2 bases, and 3 bases stayed unmatched. The germline V gene encodes CDR1 MDHEN and CDR2 SYDVKM. The CDR3 length is 15 residues.

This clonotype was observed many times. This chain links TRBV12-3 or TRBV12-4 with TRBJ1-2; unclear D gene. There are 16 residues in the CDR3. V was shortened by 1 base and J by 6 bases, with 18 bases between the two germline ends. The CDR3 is CASSLGNRESANGYTF. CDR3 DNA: TGTGCCAGCAGTTTAGGAAATAGGGAGAGTGCGAATGGCTACACCTTC.

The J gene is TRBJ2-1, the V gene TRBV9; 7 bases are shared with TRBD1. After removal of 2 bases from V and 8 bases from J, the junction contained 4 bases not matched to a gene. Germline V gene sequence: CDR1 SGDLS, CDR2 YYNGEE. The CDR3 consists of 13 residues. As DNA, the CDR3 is TGTGCCAGCAGCGTTGACAGGGAGTATGAGCAGTTCTTC. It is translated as CASSVDREYEQFF.

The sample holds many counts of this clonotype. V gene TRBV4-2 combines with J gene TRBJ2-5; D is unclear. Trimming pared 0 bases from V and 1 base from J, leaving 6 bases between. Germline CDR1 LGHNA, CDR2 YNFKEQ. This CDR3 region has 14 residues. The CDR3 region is CASSQEGPQETQYF. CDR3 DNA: TGTGCCAGCAGCCAAGAGGGCCCCCAAGAGACCCAGTACTTC.

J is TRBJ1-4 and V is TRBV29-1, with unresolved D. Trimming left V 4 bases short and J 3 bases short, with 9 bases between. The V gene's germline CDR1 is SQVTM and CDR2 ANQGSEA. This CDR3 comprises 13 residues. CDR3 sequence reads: CSVGAGSNEKLFF. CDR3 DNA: TGCAGCGTTGGTGCGGGGTCTAATGAAAAACTGTTTTTT. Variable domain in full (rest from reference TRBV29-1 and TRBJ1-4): SAVISQKPSRDICQRGTSLTIQCQVDSQVTMMFWYRQQPGQSLTLIATANQGSEATYESGFVIDKFPISRPNLTFSTLTVSNMSPEDSSIYLCSVGAGSNEKLFFGSGTQLSVL.

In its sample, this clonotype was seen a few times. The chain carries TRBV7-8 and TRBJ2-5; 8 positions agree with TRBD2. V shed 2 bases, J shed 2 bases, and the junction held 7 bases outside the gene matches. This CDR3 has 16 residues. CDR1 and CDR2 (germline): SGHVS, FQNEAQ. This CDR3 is CASSLRFSGAQETQYF. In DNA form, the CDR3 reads TGTGCCAGCAGCTTACGGTTTAGCGGGGCACAAGAGACCCAGTACTTC.

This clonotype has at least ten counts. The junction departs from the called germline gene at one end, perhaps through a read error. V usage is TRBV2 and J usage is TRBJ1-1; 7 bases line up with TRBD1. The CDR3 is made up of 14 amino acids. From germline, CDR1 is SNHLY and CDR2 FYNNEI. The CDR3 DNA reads TGTGCCAGCAGCGAAGACAGGGTACGACCTGAAGCTTTCTTT. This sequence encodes CASSEDRVRPEAFF.

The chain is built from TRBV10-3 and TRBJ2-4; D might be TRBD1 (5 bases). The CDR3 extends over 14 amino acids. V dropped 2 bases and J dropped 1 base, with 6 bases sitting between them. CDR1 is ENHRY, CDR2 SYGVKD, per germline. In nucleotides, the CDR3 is TGTGCCATCAGTGAGGCAGGGGCCAAAAACATTCAGTACTTC. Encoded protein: CAISEAGAKNIQYF.

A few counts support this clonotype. The CDR3, as DNA: TGTGCCAGCTCAACGACAGGGGGCGCTACTGGAAACACCATATATTTT. Translation: CASSTTGGATGNTIYF. This chain joins TRBV18 and TRBJ1-3; TRBD1 matches 10 bases. Looked up from germline, CDR1 is KGHSH and CDR2 is LQKENI. V shed 5 bases, J shed 2 bases, and the junction held 6 bases outside the gene matches. This CDR3 has 16 amino acids.

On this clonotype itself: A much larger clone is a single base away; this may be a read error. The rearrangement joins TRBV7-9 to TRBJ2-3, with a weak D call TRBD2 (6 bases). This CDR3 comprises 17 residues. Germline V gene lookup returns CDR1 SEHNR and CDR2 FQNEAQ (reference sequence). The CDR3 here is CASSLRTGGIGTDTHYF. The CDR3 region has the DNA TGTGCCAGCAGCCTCAGAACTGGCGGGATTGGCACAGATACGCACTATTTT.

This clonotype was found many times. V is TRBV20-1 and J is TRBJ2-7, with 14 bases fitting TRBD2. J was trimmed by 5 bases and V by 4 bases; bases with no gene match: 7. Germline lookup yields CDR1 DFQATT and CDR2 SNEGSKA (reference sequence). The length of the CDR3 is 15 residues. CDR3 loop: CSATPGGLAGDEQYF. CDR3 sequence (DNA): TGCAGTGCTACGCCGGGGGGACTAGCGGGAGACGAGCAGTACTTC.

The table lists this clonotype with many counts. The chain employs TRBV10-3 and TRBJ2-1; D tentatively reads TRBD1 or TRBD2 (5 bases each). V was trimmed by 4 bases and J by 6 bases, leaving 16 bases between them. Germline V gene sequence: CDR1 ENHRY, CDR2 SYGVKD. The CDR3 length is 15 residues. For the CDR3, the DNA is TGTGCCATCAGTGTGGGATCAGGGACCGGCAATGAGCAGTTCTTC. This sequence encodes CAISVGSGTGNEQFF.

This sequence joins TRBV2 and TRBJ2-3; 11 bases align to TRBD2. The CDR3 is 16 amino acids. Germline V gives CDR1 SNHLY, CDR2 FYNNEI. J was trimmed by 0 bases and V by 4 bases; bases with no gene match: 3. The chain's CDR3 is CASSGLAGPSTDTQYF. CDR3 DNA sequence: TGTGCCAGCAGTGGACTAGCGGGGCCTAGCACAGATACGCAGTATTTT.

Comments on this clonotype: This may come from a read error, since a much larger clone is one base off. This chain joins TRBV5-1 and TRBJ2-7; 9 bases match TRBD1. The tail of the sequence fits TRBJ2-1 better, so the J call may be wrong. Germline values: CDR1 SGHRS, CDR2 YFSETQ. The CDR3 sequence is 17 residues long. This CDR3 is CASSSNIPGQGLYEQFF. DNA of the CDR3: TGTGCCAGCAGCTCGAACATACCGGGACAGGGCCTCTACGAGCAGTTCTTC.

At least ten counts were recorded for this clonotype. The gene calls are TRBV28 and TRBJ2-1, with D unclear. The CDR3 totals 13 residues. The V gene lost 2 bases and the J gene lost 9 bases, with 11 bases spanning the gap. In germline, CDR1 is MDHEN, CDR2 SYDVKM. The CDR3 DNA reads TGTGCCAGCAGTTTAGGTACCGTTGTTGAGCAGTTCTTC. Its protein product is CASSLGTVVEQFF.